This TCR beta chain is drawn from a study of CD8+ T cells in alopecia areata. Study information: Patients took tofacitinib for 6 to 18 months, followed by 6 drug-free months. Points from the study as a whole: The study found that many expanded lesional clones persisted in scalp and blood during tofacitinib. Having just one nonresponder leaves the connection between baseline CD8+ expansion and response unresolved.

Following extraction, RNA underwent reverse transcription to cDNA, which served as the sequencing template. The method was immunoSEQ multiplex PCR; TCRdb's version includes in-frame clones alone and lacks a portion of them. The sample has more than 200,000 clones; about 40% are singletons. Sample treatment: oral pan-JAK inhibitor, 5-10 mg twice daily. As part of sample collection, lesional scalp punch biopsies and peripheral blood were taken from alopecia areata patients. This clone was observed a handful of times. Antigen specificity is unknown. There are 11 residues in the CDR3. Germline V gene data show CDR1 as SGHTA and CDR2 as FQGNSA. Deletions cut 1 base from V and 13 bases from J, with 8 bases between.

The rearrangement joins TRBV7-2 to TRBJ2-1; the D gene could be TRBD1 or TRBD2 (5 bases each). The sample in question was CD4+ T cells sorted from blood, obtained around week 36, from a patient treated with tofacitinib. The TCR sequence derives from a human donor with alopecia areata. The DNA of the CDR3 is TGTGCCAGCAGCTTAGGGGGACCACAGTTCTTC. It yields the protein CASSLGGPQFF.